This TCR beta chain was recorded in a study of spatial heterogeneity in lung cancer. Study-level information: Detected beta-chain sequences consistently exceeded alpha-chain sequences. The mean occurrence of each unique TCR and UMI combination in raw reads exceeded eight. Study results and caveats: Ubiquitous, expanded tumor-derived TCRs were more frequently observed in blood at resection than at follow-up.

Unique molecular identifiers, one per molecule, were present on every TCR cDNA molecule. Each CDR3 protein gets one entry after TCRdb re-called the 5' RACE reads with MiXCR. The repertoire has tens of thousands of distinct CDR3 sequences, about an eighth of them found once; the top ten carry 35% to 50%. Germline V gene lookup returns CDR1 SGDLS and CDR2 YYNGEE. The CDR3 spans 12 residues. V dropped 0 bases and J dropped 3 bases, with 3 bases sitting between them. This clonotype is labeled medium-sized. Its matching antigen is unknown. Stated time point: sample taken at primary tumor resection. Frozen PBMC, nontumor lung or tumor provided whole RNA, which was sequenced unsorted.

V is TRBV9 and J is TRBJ1-1, with D unclear. The material sequenced was PBMCs, taken at surgery. The clonotype was recovered from a male donor with early-stage non-small cell lung cancer. CDR3 nucleotide sequence: TGTGCCAGCAGCGTAGGAGACACTGAAGCTTTCTTT. Translating gives CASSVGDTEAFF.